Each of the 8 T cell receptor beta chains below was sequenced from the same sample in a study of monozygotic twins with inflammatory bowel disease. TCRdb reprocessed the 5' RACE reads, keeping one entry per CDR3 protein, no DNA. This listing includes roughly 120,000 distinct CDR3 sequences. Sample: blood. The receptors come from a human donor with ulcerative colitis or Crohn's disease, or a healthy co-twin of an affected twin (not recorded which).

The chain combines TRBV7-9 with TRBJ1-2. Germline lookup yields CDR1 SEHNR and CDR2 FQNEAQ (reference sequence). CDR3 length equals 12 residues. CDR3 in amino acids: CASSLNEYGYTF.

The chain couples TRBV7-2 to TRBJ2-5; no DNA is available, so the TRBD2 call from TCRdb remains unchecked. In germline, CDR1 is SGHTA, CDR2 FQGNSA. CDR3 size: 14 residues. The CDR3 sequence: CASATSGAQETQYF.

The chain combines TRBV15 with TRBJ2-3. Germline V gene data show CDR1 as LNHNV and CDR2 as YYDKDF (reference sequence). This CDR3 has 14 residues. The CDR3 region is CATSRDVSTDTQYF.

The V and J genes are TRBV7-9 and TRBJ1-1; TCRdb gives TRBD1 as the D gene, but with no DNA this cannot be confirmed. CDR1 SEHNR and CDR2 FQNEAQ come from the germline V gene (reference sequence). The CDR3 length is 15 residues. The CDR3 here is CASSLGDRGGTEAFF. Full variable domain (remainder filled in from reference TRBV7-9 and TRBJ1-1): DTGVSQNPRHKITKRGQNVTFRCDPISEHNRLYWYRQTLGQGPEFLTYFQNEAQLEKSRLLSDRFSAERPKGSFSTLEIQRTEQGDSAMYLCASSLGDRGGTEAFFGQGTRLTVV.

The chain links TRBV20-1 to TRBJ2-1; checking the TCRdb D call of TRBD2 is not possible without DNA. This CDR3 spans 14 amino acids. CDR1 is DFQATT, CDR2 SNEGSKA, per germline (reference sequence). CDR3 loop: CSAMTSGIKDEQFF.

This chain connects TRBV7-9 to TRBJ2-2; TCRdb's D call, TRBD1, is unchecked because there is no DNA. The CDR3 covers 16 residues. Germline V gene sequence: CDR1 SEHNR, CDR2 FQNEAQ (reference sequence). This chain's CDR3 is CASRSPRSRNTGELFF.

The V gene is TRBV5-1, the J gene TRBJ2-4; TCRdb names TRBD1, which stays unverified in the absence of DNA. The CDR3 has 14 amino acids. Germline CDR1 SGHRS, CDR2 YFSETQ. The CDR3 spells CASSLTGSKNIQYF.

This sequence joins TRBV7-9 and TRBJ1-5; TCRdb returns TRBD1, unconfirmable since there is no DNA. The germline gives CDR1 SEHNR, CDR2 FQNEAQ (reference sequence). The CDR3 sequence is 14 residues long. CDR3 protein: CASSLNVGDQPQHF.